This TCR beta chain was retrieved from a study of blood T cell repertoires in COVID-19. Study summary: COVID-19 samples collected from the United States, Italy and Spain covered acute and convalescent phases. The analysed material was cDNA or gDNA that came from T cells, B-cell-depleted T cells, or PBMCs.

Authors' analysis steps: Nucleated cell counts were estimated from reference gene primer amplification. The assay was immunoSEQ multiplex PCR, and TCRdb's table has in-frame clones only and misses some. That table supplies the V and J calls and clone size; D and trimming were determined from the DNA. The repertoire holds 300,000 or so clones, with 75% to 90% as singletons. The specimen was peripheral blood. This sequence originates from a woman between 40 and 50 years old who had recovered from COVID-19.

The CDR3 DNA reads as TGTGCCAGCAGCGTAGAACCCCTGGTGATCGGGGGATATAGCACAGATACGCAGTATTTT. This translates into CASSVEPLVIGGYSTDTQYF. This chain uses TRBV9 with TRBJ2-3; D might be TRBD2 (6 bases). CDR3 length: 20 amino acids. In germline, CDR1 is SGDLS, CDR2 YYNGEE. The V gene lost 0 bases and the J gene lost 0 bases, with 23 bases spanning the gap.